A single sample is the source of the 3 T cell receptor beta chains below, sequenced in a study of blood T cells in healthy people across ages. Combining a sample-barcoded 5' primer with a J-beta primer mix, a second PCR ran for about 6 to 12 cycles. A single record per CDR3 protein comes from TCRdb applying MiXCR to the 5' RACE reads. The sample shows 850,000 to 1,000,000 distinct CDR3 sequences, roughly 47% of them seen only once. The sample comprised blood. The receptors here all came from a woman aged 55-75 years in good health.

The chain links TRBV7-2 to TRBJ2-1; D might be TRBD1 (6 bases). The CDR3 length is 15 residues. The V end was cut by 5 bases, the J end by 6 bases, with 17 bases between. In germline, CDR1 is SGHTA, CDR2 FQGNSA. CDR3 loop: CASSQRDNYPNEQFF. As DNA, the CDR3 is TGTGCCAGCAGCCAACGGGACAACTACCCCAATGAGCAGTTCTTC.

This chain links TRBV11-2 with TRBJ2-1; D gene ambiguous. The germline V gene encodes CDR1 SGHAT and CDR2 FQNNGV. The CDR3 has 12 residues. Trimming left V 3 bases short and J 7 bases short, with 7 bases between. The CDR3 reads CASSFWRNEQFF. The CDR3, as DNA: TGTGCCAGCAGCTTCTGGCGGAATGAGCAGTTCTTC.

In DNA form, the CDR3 reads TGTGCCAGCAGTTATACTAGCGGGATTTCCACGAGCAGGGAAACCCGCGAGCAGTACTTC. Protein sequence: CASSYTSGISTSRETREQYF. This chain connects TRBV6-2 or TRBV6-3 to TRBJ2-4; the match to TRBD2 covers 10 bases. Near its end, the DNA agrees better with TRBJ2-7, so the J call may be wrong. This CDR3 has 20 amino acids. Germline V CDR1 and CDR2: MNHEY, SVGEGT.